Sequencing of this T cell receptor (beta chain) was carried out in a study of cytomegalovirus exposure and HLA in healthy donors (dated by TCRdb to 2016 to 2017). In terms of the full investigation: According to an earlier analysis of around 600 of the donors, some 180 million T cells yielded 117 million unique TCR beta sequences and around 300 Gb of sequence data. Approximately 300 gigabases of sequencing data and 70 million to 100 million unique TCR sequences made up an early release that covered roughly 670 HLA-typed donors. Among the roughly 400 genotyped donors, around 81% belonged to the genetic ancestry cluster associated with self-reported Caucasian donors. The study was designed to test whether signatures of past pathogen exposure could be identified by cataloging public T cell receptors. The study profiled the T cell repertoires of more than 500 subjects by immunosequencing and related them to cytomegalovirus serostatus. A separate validation cohort of approximately 120 different subjects was used in addition to the 666-subject first cohort. High-throughput TCR immunosequencing, statistical association of individual TCRs with disease status, and machine learning were combined to predict cytomegalovirus infection status. A later analysis re-analyzed previously published TCR beta repertoires from 666 donors and added high-resolution HLA genotyping to study TCR occurrence patterns. In the later analysis, no new phenotypic data were used to find candidate immune exposures; instead, reliance was placed on TCR beta sequences and their occurrence across donors. An earlier analysis of roughly 600 of the donors used high-throughput TCR beta sequencing to judge whether each TCR beta V gene segment behaved as functional or pseudogenic. Alongside the repertoire data, information on donor age, sex, ethnicity and CMV serostatus was compiled. A later genetic analysis took genome-wide SNP genotypes for 398 of the 666 donors and used that subset as a discovery cohort. Every discovery cohort repertoire had been produced on one sequencing platform. HLA typing included class I and class II loci at four-digit resolution. The number of typed donors differed by locus: roughly 620-640 for A, B, C, DRB1 and DQB1; some 500 for DQA1; some 610 for DPA1; and 400 to 480 for DPB1. A few DR-DQ haplotypes were treated as single units for association and clustering because of strong linkage in the cohort. Among a few hundred genotyped donors of the cohort, an average of 235,054 unique TCR beta nucleotide sequences were sequenced per donor, roughly a sixth of them non-productive. Here is what the overall study found, with its caveats: Several of the top co-occurrence clusters appeared to be linked to parvovirus B19, influenza, CMV and Epstein-Barr virus, according to a later analysis. Some IMGT-functional V segments, including TRBV6-2 and TRBV6-3, could not be told apart with the 87-base-pair reads, so those segments were excluded. A later genetic analysis associated a missense DCLRE1C variant with V-gene and J-gene trimming of TCR beta chains, and an independent cohort replicated the association. In an earlier analysis of some 500 of the donors, most TCR beta V segments appeared in productive rearrangements about 87% or about 30% of the time, broadly matching IMGT annotations. Compared with the approximately 670-donor mean, donors in an Asian-associated ancestry cluster had fewer N-insertions in productive TCRs, according to a later genetic analysis. Correlated functional status among segregating V segments might be attributable to linkage disequilibrium, but an unknown experimental factor could not be ruled out. Because HLA typing was unavailable for some donors at each locus, only the typed subset was used in association tests. In a later analysis, HLA-associated TCR beta chains were found to be more clonally expanded and to have lower generation probabilities than equally common non-associated chains. It was suggested by the authors that the approach could potentially be generalized to other disease states and immunological phenotypes. When HLA alleles, especially DR and DQ, strongly co-occurred, attributing TCR associations to individual alleles was difficult. A further reported finding was that TCR beta sequences accurately predicted the HLA-A and HLA-B alleles for most subjects in the first cohort. The classifier was reported to diagnose cytomegalovirus status with high specificity and sensitivity in both the original and validation cohorts. Roughly uniform sequencing depth across donors was assumed in presence/absence analyses, although this assumption may not hold. In vitro tests confirmed that a few of the cytomegalovirus-associated TCR beta chains recognize cytomegalovirus antigens. According to a later analysis, TCR association rates differed among HLA loci, with DRB1 alleles showing the most associated TCRs and HLA-C alleles showing the fewest. Because counts were too low, about 15 rarely observed V segments, including chromosome 9 orphons, were left out of the earlier analysis of 500 to 750 of the donors. The sequencing pipeline was judged likely to have produced a cluster of highly shared sequence variants as a technical artifact. In this cohort, only TCR beta chains were sequenced, and detectable features were limited by the absence of alpha or paired-chain data. In the study, approximately 160 TCR beta chains were listed as associated with cytomegalovirus. A later analysis associated 15,000 to 20,000 TCR beta sequences with specific HLA alleles at a false discovery rate of 0.05. While some public TCRs were present in many individuals, most TCR sequences turned up only very rarely across donors. CMV serostatus was the only immune exposure information available for the cohort. Most CMV-associated TCR beta chains appeared to be HLA-restricted in a later analysis, and the HLA associations seemed to be driven largely by CMV exposure.

The cohort comprised more than 550 healthy bone marrow donors. At the time of sampling, all cohort members were nominally healthy, though unrecorded immune exposures were likely present. The donor tested CMV seropositive and was one of the 289 seropositive cohort members. A peripheral blood sample was provided by each donor, and peripheral blood mononuclear cells were used for TCR beta sequencing. The Qiagen DNeasy Blood Extraction Kit was used to extract genomic DNA from the blood cell samples. Libraries were prepared through the immunoSEQ multiplex PCR assay. A mixture of 60 forward primers for TCR Vbeta segments and 13 reverse primers for TCR Jbeta segments was used in the multiplex PCR. The CDR3 region of rearranged TCR beta genes was amplified from genomic DNA with a multiplex PCR assay. Amplified TCR beta libraries were sequenced as 87-base-pair reads on the Illumina HiSeq System. As for how the authors treated the data: A later analysis counted some 80 million unique TCR beta chains across the 600 to 850 repertoires, and about 10 million of these chains were shared by at least two donors. A nearest-neighbor algorithm error-corrected the raw reads and collapsed the reads into unique sequences, merging closely related sequences to remove PCR and sequencing errors. To assign V, D and J gene segments, CDR3 sequences were aligned to IMGT reference sequences. Each retained sequence needed at least a six-nucleotide match to both a V gene segment and a J gene segment. Rearrangements were classified as productive when the CDR3 lacked stop codons and remained in frame with V and J, and all other rearrangements were classified as non-productive. Following IMGT convention, CDR3 was defined as the stretch from the second conserved V-encoded cysteine up to the conserved J-encoded phenylalanine. Sequences without an unambiguous match to a single V gene segment were excluded from the earlier analysis of 587 of the donors. In an earlier analysis of 500 to 750 of the donors, V segments were called functional above 56.7% productive rearrangements and were called segregating when the between-donor standard deviation exceeded 5%. A statistical classification framework was built for diagnosing cytomegalovirus status from the catalog of TCR beta chain sequences. In a later analysis, V and J genes were assigned by comparing TCR nucleotide sequences against IMGT/GENE-DB human TR gene sequences. A later analysis assigned CDR3 sequences and most-parsimonious VDJ recombination scenarios with the TCRdist pipeline. In a later analysis, each TCR beta chain was defined by its CDR3 amino acid sequence together with its V-gene family, and reads lacking a unique V-gene family were excluded. As a way to deal with suspected cross-contamination and a sequencing artifact, a later analysis dropped 500 to 700 nucleotide sequences that were highly shared and had low generation probability. A later analysis calculated a clonal expansion index for each public chain from normalized within-repertoire ranks of inferred template counts. In a later analysis, generation probabilities were computed with a VDJ recombination model fitted to out-of-frame rearrangements, and the resulting probabilities were checked against IGoR. A later analysis scored TCR-TCR, TCR-HLA and TCR-CMV co-occurrence with hypergeometric tests, applying a repertoire-size bias correction to TCR pairs. To estimate false discovery rates, a later analysis permuted the HLA or CMV assignments 20 times. In a later analysis, co-occurring TCRs were grouped using DBSCAN, with TCRdist sequence similarity added in when clustering inside HLA-allele-positive subsets. Co-occurrence clustering excluded repertoires with fewer than 30,000 or more than 120,000 public chains, plus five with anomalous nucleotide sharing. TCRdb took over this immuneACCESS table, retaining in-frame rearrangements with V and J assigned. Such tables are incomplete; in checked studies, under half of the missing clones stem from an unresolved V gene, and the remainder is unexplained. The D gene and trimming were derived from the DNA, and the V and J assignments and clone size from that table. This sample comprises about 110,000 clones, roughly four fifths of them detected only once. The ten largest clones capture 20% to 25% of the sample.

Per the germline V gene, SGHRS is the CDR1 and YFSETQ is the CDR2. V trim: 4 bases; J trim: 5 bases; unmatched bases: 4. From cysteine to phenylalanine, the CDR3 is 15 amino acids long. The only DNA kept is the CDR3, 45 bases in frame from the first base. Regarding this clone: No antigen is known for it. Base qualities are not provided; no much larger clone lies one nucleotide away.

This receptor chain uses TRBV5-1 and TRBJ2-2, with 11 middle bases fitting TRBD2. This clonotype originated in a young man in good health and CMV-seropositive. The sample taken for sequencing was PBMCs. Here is the DNA: TGCGCCAGCAGCCTACTAGCGGGAGATACCGGGGAGCTGTTTTTT. This sequence encodes CASSLLAGDTGELFF. Outside the CDR3, residues come from the reference TRBV5-1 and TRBJ2-2 proteins, so the full variable domain is: KAGVTQTPRYLIKTRGQQVTLSCSPISGHRSVSWYQQTPGQGLQFLFEYFSETQRNKGNFPGRFSGRQFSNSRSEMNVSTLELGDSALYLCASSLLAGDTGELFFGEGSRLTVL.